Shown below are 25 T cell receptor beta chains from a single sample sequenced in a study of OX40 agonist ivuxolimab in advanced cancers. Repertoires were generated with immunoSEQ multiplex PCR, while TCRdb's copy carries only in-frame clones and drops some. The sample lists over 70,000 clones, over 75% occurring once. This specimen consisted of CD4+ or CD8+ T cells sorted from blood, obtained in a trial of the OX40 agonist ivuxolimab. All receptors come from an adult with an advanced solid tumor such as melanoma, head and neck, liver or kidney cancer.

The chain joins TRBV9 to TRBJ1-2, with TRBD1 identical over 9 bases. The CDR3 spans 15 residues. After removal of 4 bases from V and 6 bases from J, the junction contained 10 bases not matched to a gene. Germline V gives CDR1 SGDLS, CDR2 YYNGEE. This chain's CDR3 is CASSTLGTGYNGYTF. CDR3 coding DNA: TGTGCCAGCAGCACATTAGGGACAGGGTACAATGGCTACACCTTC. Using reference TRBV9 and TRBJ1-2 for the parts outside the CDR3, the full variable domain is DSGVTQTPKHLITATGQRVTLRCSPRSGDLSVYWYQQSLDQGLQFLIQYYNGEERAKGNILERFSAQQFPDLHSELNLSSLELGDSALYFCASSTLGTGYNGYTFGSGTRLTVV.

The V gene is TRBV6-6, the J gene TRBJ1-2; 10 bases agree with TRBD1. The CDR3 has 15 amino acids. Germline V lookup: CDR1 MNHNY, CDR2 SVGAGI (reference sequence). The trim removed 2 bases at V and 6 bases at J, leaving 6 bases unmatched. CDR3 in amino acids: CASSYPNGQGDGYTF. Here the CDR3 DNA reads TGTGCCAGCAGTTACCCGAACGGACAGGGGGATGGCTACACCTTC.

The chain uses TRBV6-6 and TRBJ2-7; TRBD2 matches 7 bases. The J segment lost 4 bases and the V segment lost 5 bases, leaving 8 bases of the junction unmatched. CDR1 MNHNY and CDR2 SVGAGI come from the germline V gene (reference sequence). This CDR3 has 14 amino acids. Here the CDR3 DNA reads TGTGCCAGCAGTGTTCTAGCGGAGCTTTACGAGCAGTACTTC. It is translated as CASSVLAELYEQYF.

J is TRBJ2-5 and V is TRBV6-6; possibly TRBD2 for D (5 bases). CDR3 length: 12 amino acids. Per germline, CDR1 MNHNY and CDR2 SVGAGI (reference sequence). The CDR3 DNA reads as TGTGCTACATCAGCGGCAGAAGAGACCCAGTACTTC. Its translation: CATSAAEETQYF.

The chain links TRBV4-2 to TRBJ2-3; 8 bases are shared with TRBD2. This CDR3 region has 19 residues. Germline lookup yields CDR1 LGHNA and CDR2 YNFKEQ. Losses at the gene ends were 1 base for V and 3 bases for J; bases not matched to a gene: 15. The CDR3 sequence is CASSQGPTGGTSGTDTQYF. CDR3 sequence (DNA): TGTGCCAGCAGCCAAGGCCCCACGGGGGGGACCTCTGGGACAGATACGCAGTATTTT.

The chain combines TRBV19 with TRBJ2-7; D gene unclear. Germline V gives CDR1 LNHDA, CDR2 SQIVND (reference sequence). The CDR3 loop spans 13 amino acids. V shed 5 bases and J shed 3 bases, with 11 bases lying between them. CDR3 loop: CASSDLGRYEQYF. The CDR3 DNA follows: TGTGCCAGTAGTGACCTCGGCCGCTACGAGCAGTACTTC.

To note about this clone: Within the sample, other DNA sequences also encode this same CDR3. This chain links TRBV10-3 with TRBJ2-2, with D perhaps TRBD2 (5 bases). V lost 0 bases and J 0 bases, leaving 8 bases between the germline ends. The CDR3 runs to 16 residues. Germline V gene sequence: CDR1 ENHRY, CDR2 SYGVKD. The CDR3: CAISESRGTNTGELFF. The CDR3 DNA follows: TGTGCCATCAGTGAGTCGAGAGGGACGAACACCGGGGAGCTGTTTTTT.

The genes are TRBV10-1 and TRBJ2-7; D might be TRBD2 (5 bases). This CDR3 is 11 amino acids long. Germline V gene data show CDR1 as WNHNN and CDR2 as SYGVQD (reference sequence). V lost 11 bases, J lost 3 bases, and 11 bases lay in between. CDR3 sequence: CARTRGYEQYF. CDR3 in DNA: TGCGCCCGCACCCGGGGCTACGAGCAGTACTTC.

V is TRBV27 and J is TRBJ1-3, with 9 bases aligning to TRBD1. The J segment lost 4 bases and the V segment lost 5 bases, leaving 6 bases of the junction unmatched. The CDR3 extends over 15 amino acids. CDR1 is MNHEY and CDR2 is SMNVEV in the germline V gene (reference sequence). The CDR3 reads CASSPGTGWGNTIYF. CDR3 DNA sequence: TGTGCCAGCAGTCCGGGGACAGGGTGGGGAAACACCATATATTTT.

The chain combines TRBV5-6 with TRBJ1-5, with D uncertain. The CDR3 is 14 amino acids. The germline gives CDR1 SGHDT, CDR2 YYEEEE. V lost 2 bases to trimming and J lost 0 bases, with 6 bases between them. The CDR3 region is CASSFRYSNQPQHF. The CDR3 DNA follows: TGTGCCAGCAGCTTTCGTTATAGCAATCAGCCCCAGCATTTT.

V is TRBV7-9 and J is TRBJ2-3; 8 nucleotides line up with TRBD2. Trimming removed 4 bases from V and 2 bases from J; junction bases left unmatched: 8. The CDR3 runs to 16 residues. Germline loops: CDR1 SEHNR, CDR2 FQNEAQ (reference sequence). The CDR3 nucleotides read TGTGCCAGCAGCTCACGTGAAGCGGGAGCCACAGATACGCAGTATTTT. It codes for CASSSREAGATDTQYF.

The genes are TRBV7-2 and TRBJ2-3, with D perhaps TRBD2 (6 bases). Germline values: CDR1 SGHTA, CDR2 FQGNSA. V lost 0 bases to trimming and J lost 0 bases, with 22 bases between them. CDR3 length: 20 residues. The CDR3 coding sequence is TGTGCCAGCAGCTTAGCGCCCTCATTCATAGCGGACCCTAGCACAGATACGCAGTATTTT. The encoded protein is CASSLAPSFIADPSTDTQYF.

This clone was picked up one time. This chain links TRBV21-1 with TRBJ2-7; TRBD2 is taken as the D call from the table, unchecked against the DNA. TRBV21-1 is noted as a pseudogene. This CDR3 region has 15 residues. The CDR3 reads CASSKPWEGGYEQYF. In DNA, the CDR3 is TGTGCCAGCAGCAAACCGTGGGAGGGTGGCTACGAGCAGTACTTC.

The V gene is TRBV18, the J gene TRBJ2-6, with D uncertain. The germline V and J ends were trimmed by 4 bases and 0 bases, with 10 bases remaining between them. Germline CDR1 reads KGHSH; CDR2 reads LQKENI. This CDR3 spans 16 amino acids. CDR3 region: CASSRALGSGANVLTF. The CDR3 nucleotides read TGTGCCAGCTCACGAGCCCTTGGCTCTGGGGCCAACGTCCTGACTTTC.

The chain employs TRBV6-5 and TRBJ2-1, with a possible D match to TRBD1 (6 bases). Germline CDR1 and CDR2: MNHEY and SVGAGI. The V end lost 7 bases, the J end lost 2 bases, and 12 bases lay between the germline ends. The CDR3 totals 14 residues. The CDR3 loop is CASTRGRAYNEQFF. The CDR3, as DNA: TGTGCCAGCACAAGGGGGAGAGCCTACAATGAGCAGTTCTTC.

This chain links TRBV7-9 with TRBJ2-2; the D is unclear. V lost 6 bases, J lost 8 bases, and 10 bases lay in between. Germline lookup yields CDR1 SEHNR and CDR2 FQNEAQ (reference sequence). The CDR3 extends over 12 amino acids. The CDR3 DNA follows: TGTGCCAGCAGTGGACCGGCGGGGGAGCTGTTTTTT. As protein: CASSGPAGELFF.

The chain carries TRBV29-1 and TRBJ2-3, with a weak D call TRBD2 (5 bases). The germline CDR1 and CDR2 sequences are SQVTM and ANQGSEA. Trimming removed 6 bases at V and 3 bases at J, with 16 bases between. CDR3 length: 14 amino acids. The CDR3 is CSVAPRVGTDTQYF. In nucleotides, the CDR3 is TGCAGCGTCGCCCCGAGGGTAGGGACAGATACGCAGTATTTT.

V usage is TRBV2 and J usage is TRBJ1-5; D gene ambiguous. The germline V and J ends were trimmed by 8 bases and 8 bases, with 22 bases remaining between them. The CDR3 consists of 15 residues. Looked up from germline, CDR1 is SNHLY and CDR2 is FYNNEI. The CDR3 protein is CASPRAREAEEPQHF. CDR3 sequence (DNA): TGTGCCAGCCCCCGCGCCCGGGAGGCAGAGGAGCCCCAGCATTTT.

In its sample, this clone was seen once. This chain's CDR3 is CASSPLPAGGPEQYF. Here the CDR3 DNA reads TGTGCCAGCTCACCTCTCCCAGCGGGGGGTCCCGAGCAGTACTTC. The rearrangement links TRBV18 to TRBJ2-7; 9 nucleotides line up with TRBD2. CDR1 and CDR2 (germline): KGHSH, LQKENI. This CDR3 is built from 15 residues. Unmatched junction bases numbered 9, after V lost 3 bases and J lost 6 bases. Based on the CDR3 plus reference TRBV18 and TRBJ2-7, the full variable domain is NAGVMQNPRHLVRRRGQEARLRCSPMKGHSHVYWYRQLPEEGLKFMVYLQKENIIDESGMPKERFSAEFPKEGPSILRIQQVVRGDSAAYFCASSPLPAGGPEQYFGPGTRLTVT.

The chain employs TRBV4-3 and TRBJ2-2, with D perhaps TRBD2 (6 bases). The CDR3 has 16 amino acids. Trimming left V 0 bases short and J 1 base short, with 9 bases between. Germline-derived CDR1 and CDR2 are LGHNA and YSLEER. The CDR3 nucleotides read TGCGCCAGCAGCCAAGAACAAGCGGGGAACACCGGGGAGCTGTTTTTT. Amino acids: CASSQEQAGNTGELFF.

A few counts support this clone. J is TRBJ1-1 and V is TRBV2; D may be TRBD1 (6 bases). The germline CDR1 and CDR2 sequences are SNHLY and FYNNEI. The CDR3 length is 15 residues. V was cut by 3 bases and J by 5 bases, with 16 bases left in between. CDR3 bases: TGTGCCAGCAGTGAGGCCACAGGGCGGACTACTGAAGCTTTCTTT. Translating gives CASSEATGRTTEAFF.

This clone came up once. This rearrangement joins TRBV6-4 to TRBJ1-5, with 10 bases that match TRBD1. CDR3 length: 20 amino acids. V lost 3 bases, J lost 7 bases, and 21 bases stayed unmatched. CDR1 is MRHNA and CDR2 is SNTAGT in the germline V gene. The CDR3 nucleotides read TGTGCCAGCAGTGATATCCCTGATGCACCCGGACAGGGGGTCGAACAGCCCCAGCATTTT. Translation gives CASSDIPDAPGQGVEQPQHF.

The chain has TRBV7-2 and TRBJ1-3; D is undetermined. The CDR3 consists of 15 residues. V lost 3 bases, J lost 0 bases, and 9 bases lay in between. Germline assignment: CDR1 SGHTA and CDR2 FQGNSA. CDR3: CASSLQRFSGNTIYF. The CDR3 DNA reads TGTGCCAGCAGCTTGCAGCGATTCTCTGGAAACACCATATATTTT.

The chain joins TRBV4-3 to TRBJ1-6; maybe TRBD1 (6 bases). The CDR3 length is 16 residues. Trimming pared 0 bases from V and 7 bases from J, leaving 13 bases between. CDR1 LGHNA and CDR2 YSLEER come from the germline V gene. The CDR3 DNA is TGCGCCAGCAGCCAAGAGCACGGGGGACACAATTCACCCCTCCACTTT. This sequence encodes CASSQEHGGHNSPLHF.

With respect to this clone: Other DNA variants within this sample encode the same CDR3. The genes are TRBV30 and TRBJ1-5; no definite D call. The CDR3 extends over 14 amino acids. Trimming took 0 bases from V and 1 from J, leaving 7 bases between them. The germline gives CDR1 GTSNPN, CDR2 SVGIG (reference sequence). The CDR3 loop reads CAWSVGGSNQPQHF. The DNA for the CDR3 is TGTGCCTGGAGTGTAGGTGGGAGCAATCAGCCCCAGCATTTT.